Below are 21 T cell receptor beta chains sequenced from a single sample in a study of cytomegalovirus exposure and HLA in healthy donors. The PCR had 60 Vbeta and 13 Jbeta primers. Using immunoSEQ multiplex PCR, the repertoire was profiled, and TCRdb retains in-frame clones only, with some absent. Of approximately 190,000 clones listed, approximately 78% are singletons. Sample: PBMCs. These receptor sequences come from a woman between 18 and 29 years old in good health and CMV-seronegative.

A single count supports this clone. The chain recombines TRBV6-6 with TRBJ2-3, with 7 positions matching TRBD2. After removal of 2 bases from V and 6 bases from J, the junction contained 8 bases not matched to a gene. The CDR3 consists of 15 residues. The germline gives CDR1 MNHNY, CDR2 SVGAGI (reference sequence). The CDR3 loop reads CASSYARLASDTQYF. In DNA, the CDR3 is TGTGCCAGCAGTTACGCGAGACTAGCATCGGATACGCAGTATTTT.

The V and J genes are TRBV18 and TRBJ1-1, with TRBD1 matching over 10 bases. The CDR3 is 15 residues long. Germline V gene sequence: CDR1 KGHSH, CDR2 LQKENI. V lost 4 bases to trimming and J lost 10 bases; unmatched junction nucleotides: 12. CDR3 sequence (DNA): TGTGCCAGCTCACAGAGCGTGGACAGGGGGGGTGTAGCTTTCTTT. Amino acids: CASSQSVDRGGVAFF.

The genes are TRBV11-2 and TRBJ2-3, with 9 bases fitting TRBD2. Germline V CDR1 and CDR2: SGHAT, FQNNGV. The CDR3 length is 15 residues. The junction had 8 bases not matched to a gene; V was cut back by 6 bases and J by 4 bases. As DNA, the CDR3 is TGTGCCAGCAGACGGAGCGGGGGGACTCCAGATACGCAGTATTTT. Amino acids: CASRRSGGTPDTQYF. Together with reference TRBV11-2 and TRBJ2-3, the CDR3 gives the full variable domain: EAGVAQSPRYKIIEKRQSVAFWCNPISGHATLYWYQQILGQGPKLLIQFQNNGVVDDSQLPKDRFSAERLKGVDSTLKIQPAKLEDSAVYLCASRRSGGTPDTQYFGPGTRLTVL.

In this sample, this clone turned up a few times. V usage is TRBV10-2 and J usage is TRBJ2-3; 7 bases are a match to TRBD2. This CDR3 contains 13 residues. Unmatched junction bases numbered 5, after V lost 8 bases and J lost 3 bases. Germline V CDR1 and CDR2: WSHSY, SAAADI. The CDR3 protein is CASLGGWTDTQYF. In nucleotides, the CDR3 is TGCGCCAGCCTCGGGGGGTGGACAGATACGCAGTATTTT.

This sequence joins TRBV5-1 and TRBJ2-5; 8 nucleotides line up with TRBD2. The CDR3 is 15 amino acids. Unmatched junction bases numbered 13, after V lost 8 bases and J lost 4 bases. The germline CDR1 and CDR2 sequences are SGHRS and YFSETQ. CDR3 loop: CASTLARGGRETQYF. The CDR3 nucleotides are TGCGCCAGTACCCTCGCCCGGGGGGGGAGAGAGACCCAGTACTTC.

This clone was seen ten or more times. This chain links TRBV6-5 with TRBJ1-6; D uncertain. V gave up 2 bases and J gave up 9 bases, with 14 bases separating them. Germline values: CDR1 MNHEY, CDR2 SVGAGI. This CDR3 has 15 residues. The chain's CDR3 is CASSYGEGRGSPLHF. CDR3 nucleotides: TGTGCCAGCAGTTACGGGGAGGGTCGCGGTTCACCCCTCCACTTT.

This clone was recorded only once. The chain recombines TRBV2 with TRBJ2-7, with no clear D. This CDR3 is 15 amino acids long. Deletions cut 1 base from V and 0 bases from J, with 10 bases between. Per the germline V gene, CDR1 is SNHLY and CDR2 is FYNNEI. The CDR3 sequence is CASSEGGVSSYEQYF. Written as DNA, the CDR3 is TGTGCCAGCAGTGAAGGCGGAGTTAGCTCCTACGAGCAGTACTTC.

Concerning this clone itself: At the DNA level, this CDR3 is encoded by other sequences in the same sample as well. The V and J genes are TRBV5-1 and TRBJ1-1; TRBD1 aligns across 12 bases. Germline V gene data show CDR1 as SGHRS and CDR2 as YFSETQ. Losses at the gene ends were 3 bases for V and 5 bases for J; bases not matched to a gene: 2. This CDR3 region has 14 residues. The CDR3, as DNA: TGCGCCAGCAGCTCGGGACAGGGGGCTACTGAAGCTTTCTTT. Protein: CASSSGQGATEAFF. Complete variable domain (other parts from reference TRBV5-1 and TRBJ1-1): KAGVTQTPRYLIKTRGQQVTLSCSPISGHRSVSWYQQTPGQGLQFLFEYFSETQRNKGNFPGRFSGRQFSNSRSEMNVSTLELGDSALYLCASSSGQGATEAFFGQGTRLTVV.

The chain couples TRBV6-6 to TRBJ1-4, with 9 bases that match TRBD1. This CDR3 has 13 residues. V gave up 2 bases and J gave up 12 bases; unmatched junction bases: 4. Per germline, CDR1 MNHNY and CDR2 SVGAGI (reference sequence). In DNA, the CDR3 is TGTGCCAGCAGTTACCCCGGACAGGGGCAACTGTTTTTT. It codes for CASSYPGQGQLFF.

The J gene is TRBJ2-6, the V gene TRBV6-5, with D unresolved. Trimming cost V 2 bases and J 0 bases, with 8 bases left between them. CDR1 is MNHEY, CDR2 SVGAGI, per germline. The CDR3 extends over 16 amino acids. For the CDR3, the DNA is TGTGCCAGCAGTTACGAGATAAGCTCTGGGGCCAACGTCCTGACTTTC. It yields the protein CASSYEISSGANVLTF.

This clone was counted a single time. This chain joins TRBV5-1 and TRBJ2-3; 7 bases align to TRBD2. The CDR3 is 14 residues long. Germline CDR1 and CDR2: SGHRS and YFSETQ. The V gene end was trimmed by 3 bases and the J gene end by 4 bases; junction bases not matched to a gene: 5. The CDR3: CASSWAGLADTQYF. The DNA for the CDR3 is TGCGCCAGCAGCTGGGCAGGACTAGCAGATACGCAGTATTTT.

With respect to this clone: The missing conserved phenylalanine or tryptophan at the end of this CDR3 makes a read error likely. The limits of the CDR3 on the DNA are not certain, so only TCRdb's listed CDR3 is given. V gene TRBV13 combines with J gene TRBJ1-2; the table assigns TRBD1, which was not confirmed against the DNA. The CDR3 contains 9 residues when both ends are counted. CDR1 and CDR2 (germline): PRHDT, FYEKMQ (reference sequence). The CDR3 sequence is CASSLSGPL.

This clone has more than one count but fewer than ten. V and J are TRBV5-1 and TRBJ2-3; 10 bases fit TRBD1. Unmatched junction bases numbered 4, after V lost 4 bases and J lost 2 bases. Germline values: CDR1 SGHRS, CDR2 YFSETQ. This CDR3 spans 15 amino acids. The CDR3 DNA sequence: TGCGCCAGCAGCGTGGGACAGGGGAACACAGATACGCAGTATTTT. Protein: CASSVGQGNTDTQYF.

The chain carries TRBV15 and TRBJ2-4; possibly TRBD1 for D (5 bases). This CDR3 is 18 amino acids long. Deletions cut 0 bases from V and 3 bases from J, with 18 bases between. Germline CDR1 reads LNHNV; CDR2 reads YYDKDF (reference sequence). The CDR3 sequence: CATSRDLGQGFGKNIQYF. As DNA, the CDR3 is TGTGCCACCAGCAGAGATTTAGGGCAGGGTTTCGGCAAAAACATTCAGTACTTC.

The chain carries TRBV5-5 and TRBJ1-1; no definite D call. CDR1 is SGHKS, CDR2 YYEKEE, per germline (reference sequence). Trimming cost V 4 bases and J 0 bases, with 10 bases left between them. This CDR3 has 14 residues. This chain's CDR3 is CASSIHYLNTEAFF. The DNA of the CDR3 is TGTGCCAGCAGCATACACTACTTGAACACTGAAGCTTTCTTT.

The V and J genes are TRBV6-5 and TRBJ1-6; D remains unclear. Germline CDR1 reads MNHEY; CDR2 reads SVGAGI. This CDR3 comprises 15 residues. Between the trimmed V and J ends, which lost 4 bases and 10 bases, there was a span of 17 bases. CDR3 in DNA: TGTGCCAGCAGTTTATCCCGGGTCTTGAACTCACCCCTCCACTTT. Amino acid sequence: CASSLSRVLNSPLHF.

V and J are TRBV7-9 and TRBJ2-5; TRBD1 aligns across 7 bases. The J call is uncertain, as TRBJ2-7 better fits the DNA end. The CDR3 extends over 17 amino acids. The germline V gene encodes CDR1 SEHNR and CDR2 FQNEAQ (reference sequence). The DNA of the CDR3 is TGTGCCAGCAGCCCCAACCCTCGACAGGGAATCACCTACGAGCAGTACTTC. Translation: CASSPNPRQGITYEQYF.

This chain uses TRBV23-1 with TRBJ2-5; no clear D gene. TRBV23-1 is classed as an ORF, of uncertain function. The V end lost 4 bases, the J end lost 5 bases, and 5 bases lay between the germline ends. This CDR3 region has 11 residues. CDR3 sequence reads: CASSLMETQYF. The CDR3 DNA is TGCGCCAGCAGTCTAATGGAGACCCAGTACTTC.

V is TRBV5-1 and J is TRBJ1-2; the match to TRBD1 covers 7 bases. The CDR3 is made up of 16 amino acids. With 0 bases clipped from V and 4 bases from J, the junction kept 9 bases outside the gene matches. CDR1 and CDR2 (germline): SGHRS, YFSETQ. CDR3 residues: CASSLAQGSFGYGYTF. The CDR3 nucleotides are TGCGCCAGCAGCTTGGCACAGGGGTCTTTTGGCTATGGCTACACCTTC.

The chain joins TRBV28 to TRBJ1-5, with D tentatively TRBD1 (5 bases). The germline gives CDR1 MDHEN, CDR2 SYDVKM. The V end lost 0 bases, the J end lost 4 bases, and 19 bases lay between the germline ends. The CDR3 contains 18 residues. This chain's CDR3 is CASSLCACSSGGNQPQHF. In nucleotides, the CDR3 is TGTGCCAGCAGTTTATGCGCCTGTAGTAGCGGGGGGAATCAGCCCCAGCATTTT.

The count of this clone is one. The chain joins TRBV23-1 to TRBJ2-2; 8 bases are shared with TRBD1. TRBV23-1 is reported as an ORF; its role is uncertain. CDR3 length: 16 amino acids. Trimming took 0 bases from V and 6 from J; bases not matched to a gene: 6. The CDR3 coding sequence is TGCGCCAGCAGTCAATCGCCACCGGGACAGGCCGGGGAGCTGTTTTTT. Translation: CASSQSPPGQAGELFF.